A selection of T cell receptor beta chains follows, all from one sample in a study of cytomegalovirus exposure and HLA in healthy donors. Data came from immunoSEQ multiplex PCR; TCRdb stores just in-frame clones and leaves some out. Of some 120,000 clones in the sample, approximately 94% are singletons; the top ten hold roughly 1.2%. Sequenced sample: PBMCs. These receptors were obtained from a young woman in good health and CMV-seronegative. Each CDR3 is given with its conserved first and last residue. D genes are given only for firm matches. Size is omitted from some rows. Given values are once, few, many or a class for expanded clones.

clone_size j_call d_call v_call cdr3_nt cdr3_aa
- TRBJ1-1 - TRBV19 TGTGCCAGTAAAACAGGGAACGGAGCTTTCTTT CASKTGNGAFF
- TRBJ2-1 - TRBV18 TGTGCCAGCTCACCCAGGGGAACGCGGGAGCAGTTCTTC CASSPRGTREQFF
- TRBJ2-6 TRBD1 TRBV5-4 TGTGCCAGCAGCCCACTGACAGGGGTGAAGGCTGGGGCCAACGTCCTGACTTTC CASSPLTGVKAGANVLTF
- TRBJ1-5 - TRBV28 TGTGCCAGCAGCACCATACTGGGACAAGTCAATCAGCCCCAGCATTTT CASSTILGQVNQPQHF
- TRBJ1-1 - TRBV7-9 TGTGCCAGCAGCCTCAGAGGCACTGAAGCTTTCTTT CASSLRGTEAFF
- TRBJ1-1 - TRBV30 TGTGCCTGGAGGGAACAGGGGAACACTGAAGCTTTCTTT CAWREQGNTEAFF
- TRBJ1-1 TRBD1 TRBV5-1 TGCGCCAGCAGACAACAGGGGACTCCGAACACTGAAGCTTTCTTT CASRQQGTPNTEAFF
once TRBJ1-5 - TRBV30 TGTGCCTGGAGCGGTTCCGAGGAGCAGCCCCAGCATTTT CAWSGSEEQPQHF
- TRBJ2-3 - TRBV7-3 TGTGCCAGCAGCGTAGACAGTGGCACAGATACGCAGTATTTT CASSVDSGTDTQYF
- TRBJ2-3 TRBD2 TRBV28 TGTGCCAGCAAGATTGGCGGGAGGTCCACAGATACGCAGTATTTT CASKIGGRSTDTQYF
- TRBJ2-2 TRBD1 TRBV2 TGTGCCAGCACTGAATGGGACAGGGCTGACACCGGGGAGCTGTTTTTT CASTEWDRADTGELFF
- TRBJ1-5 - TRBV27 TGTGCCAGCACCGAAAGGGGTCCTAATCAGCCCCAGCATTTT CASTERGPNQPQHF
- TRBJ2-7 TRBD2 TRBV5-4 TGTGCCAGCAGCGGAGCAGGACTAGCGAGTCACGAGCAGTACTTC CASSGAGLASHEQYF
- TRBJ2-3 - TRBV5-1 TGCGCCAGCAGCTTGGGCGATTACTCCCGCACAGATACGCAGTATTTT CASSLGDYSRTDTQYF
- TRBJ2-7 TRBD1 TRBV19 TGTGCCAGTAGTCCAACCAGGGACAGTTCTTTGTACTTC CASSPTRDSSLYF
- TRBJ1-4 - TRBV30 TGTGCCTGGAGCCTCCAGCAGGGTGAAAAACTGTTTTTT CAWSLQQGEKLFF
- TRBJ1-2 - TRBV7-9 TGTGCCAGCAGTTCGAGGGACACTGATGGCTACACCTTC CASSSRDTDGYTF
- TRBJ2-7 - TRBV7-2 TGTGCCAGCAGCTTAGTCGGGGTTCGGGAGCAGTACTTC CASSLVGVREQYF
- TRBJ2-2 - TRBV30 TGTGCCTGGAGCGGGATCAGGGGCGGGGAGCTGTTTTTT CAWSGIRGGELFF
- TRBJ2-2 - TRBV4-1 TGCGCCAGCAGCCATATAAGGGGCGCGAAGACCGGGGAGCTGTTTTTT CASSHIRGAKTGELFF
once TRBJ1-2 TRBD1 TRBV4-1 TGCGCCAGCAGCCAAGCGGGGGACAGGGGGCTTCGAGGCTACACCTTC CASSQAGDRGLRGYTF
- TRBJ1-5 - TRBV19 TGTGCCAGTAGTTCAGGGTGGACCACCCTTAGCAATCAGCCCCAGCATTTT CASSSGWTTLSNQPQHF
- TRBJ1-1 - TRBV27 TGTGCCAGCAGTTCGGGGGGGGCGGACGGCACTGAAGCTTTCTTT CASSSGGADGTEAFF
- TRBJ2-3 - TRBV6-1 TGTGCCAGCAGAGCGATGGAGGGGGCATCAGATACGCAGTATTTT CASRAMEGASDTQYF
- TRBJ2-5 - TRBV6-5 TGTGCCAGCAGGCAGGGAGAGACCCAGTACTTC CASRQGETQYF
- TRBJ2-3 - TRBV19 TGTGCCAGTAGTCCCCCTCCGGACTCCTATTCGTATACGCAGTATTTT CASSPPPDSYSYTQYF
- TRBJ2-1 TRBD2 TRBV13 TGTGCCAGCAGCTTAAGGGCGGGGGGAACGAATGAGCAGTTCTTC CASSLRAGGTNEQFF
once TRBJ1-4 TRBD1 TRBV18 TGTGCCAGCTCACCACAGGGGGCGGAAGGAAAACTGTTTTTT CASSPQGAEGKLFF
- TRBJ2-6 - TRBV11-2 TGTGCCAGCAGCCCCAGGGGACGGCTCTCTGGGGCCAACGTCCTGACTTTC CASSPRGRLSGANVLTF
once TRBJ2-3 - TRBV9 TGTGCCAGCAGCGTAGGGCAGGGTTGGGATACGCAGTATTTT CASSVGQGWDTQYF
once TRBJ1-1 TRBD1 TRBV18 TGTGCCAGCTCACCACGCGAATCGACAGGGGGATTAAACACTGAAGCTTTCTTT CASSPRESTGGLNTEAFF
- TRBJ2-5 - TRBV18 TGTGCCAGCTCACCTGTTGGACGGGGAGAGACCCAGTACTTC CASSPVGRGETQYF
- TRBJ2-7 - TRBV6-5 TGTGCCAGCAGGGATACAGGGAGAGACGAGCAGTACTTC CASRDTGRDEQYF
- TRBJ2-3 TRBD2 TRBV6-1 TGTGCCAGCAGGTTAGCGGGAGGGACCACAGATACGCAGTATTTT CASRLAGGTTDTQYF
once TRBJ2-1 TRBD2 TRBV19 TGTGCCAGTAGTATGAGGCTAGCGGGGGTTTCTGGTGAGCAGTTCTTC CASSMRLAGVSGEQFF
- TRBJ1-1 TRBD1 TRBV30 TGTGCCTGGAGCGGACCAGGGGGCACTGAAGCTTTCTTT CAWSGPGGTEAFF
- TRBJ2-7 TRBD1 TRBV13 TGTGCCAGCAGCTCGCCCCACAGGGGCCTCTCCTACGAGCAGTACTTC CASSSPHRGLSYEQYF
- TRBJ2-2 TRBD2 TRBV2 TGTGCCAGCAGTGCCCCTAGCGGGGTAACAAATTCGAACACCGGGGAGCTGTTTTTT CASSAPSGVTNSNTGELFF
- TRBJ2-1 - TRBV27 TGTGCCAGCAGTCCGTTCAGGGGCTCCTCCTACAATGAGCAGTTCTTC CASSPFRGSSYNEQFF
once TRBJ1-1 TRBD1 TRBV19 TGTGCCAGTAGTGGACAGGGGGCAATTAATGAAGCTTTCTTT CASSGQGAINEAFF
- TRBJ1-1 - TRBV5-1 TGCGCCAGCAGCTTGGACAGGGAGGGTACTGAAGCTTTCTTT CASSLDREGTEAFF
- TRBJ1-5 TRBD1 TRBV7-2 TGTGCCAGCAGCTTAGACCAGGCAGGGGGACAGCCCCAGCATTTT CASSLDQAGGQPQHF
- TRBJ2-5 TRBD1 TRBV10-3 TGTGCCAGCTCGACAGGGGGGGACCAAGAGACCCAGTACTTC CASSTGGDQETQYF
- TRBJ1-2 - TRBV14 TGTGCCAGCAGCGCATCACAGGGCTATGGCTACACCTTC CASSASQGYGYTF
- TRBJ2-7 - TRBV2 TGTGCCAGCAGTGACAGCTACGAGCAGTACTTC CASSDSYEQYF
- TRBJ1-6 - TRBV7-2 TGTGCCAGCAGCGTCAAACCGGGACAATACTATAATTCACCCCTCCACTTT CASSVKPGQYYNSPLHF
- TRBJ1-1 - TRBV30 TGTGCCTGGAGCTGGGGGGAGGCTGCTTTCTTT CAWSWGEAAFF
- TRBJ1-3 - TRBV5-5 TGTGCCAGCAGTTCTGGACAGACCTCTGGAAACACCATATATTTT CASSSGQTSGNTIYF
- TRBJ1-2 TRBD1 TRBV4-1 TGCGCCAGCAGCCAAGGGACAGGCCCCTATGGCTACACCTTC CASSQGTGPYGYTF
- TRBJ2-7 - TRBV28 TGTGCCAGCACTTCCCCAGGGAACTACGAGCAGTACTTC CASTSPGNYEQYF
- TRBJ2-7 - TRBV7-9 TGTGCCAGCAGCGACTCAACACAGGGCTACGAGCAGTACTTC CASSDSTQGYEQYF
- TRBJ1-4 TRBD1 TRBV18 TGTGCCAGCTCACTACAGGGGGCGAATAATGAAAAACTGTTTTTT CASSLQGANNEKLFF
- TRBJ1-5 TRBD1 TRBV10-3 TGTGCCATCAGTGAGTTGGGACAGGGGAGCAATCAGCCCCAGCATTTT CAISELGQGSNQPQHF